Listed here is a single T cell receptor (beta chain). Amplified regions were TCR beta CDR3 sequences from RNA transcripts. A first-round RT-PCR of the TCR CDR3 used the HTBI primer set. Each CDR3 protein gets one entry after TCRdb re-called the multiplex PCR reads with MiXCR. The sample comprises 500,000 to 700,000 distinct CDR3 sequences, approximately 15% of which are singletons, and 18% rests with the top ten. Aged 18 to 65, the patients had hyperthyroidism that was newly diagnosed and had lasted under 2 months. The data belong to a study of T cells in Graves' hyperthyroidism and ophthalmopathy. With 4 bases clipped from V and 1 base from J, the junction kept 12 bases outside the gene matches. There are 16 residues in the CDR3. The germline V gene has CDR1 DFQATT and CDR2 SNEGSKA (reference sequence).

Specimen: blood. The rearrangement links TRBV20-1 to TRBJ2-5; 7 nucleotides align to TRBD1. The source of this sequence is a woman aged 18-29 years with Graves' hyperthyroidism. The chain's CDR3 is CSANGFWGQLQETQYF. CDR3 bases: TGCAGTGCTAACGGTTTCTGGGGACAGCTCCAAGAGACCCAGTACTTC.